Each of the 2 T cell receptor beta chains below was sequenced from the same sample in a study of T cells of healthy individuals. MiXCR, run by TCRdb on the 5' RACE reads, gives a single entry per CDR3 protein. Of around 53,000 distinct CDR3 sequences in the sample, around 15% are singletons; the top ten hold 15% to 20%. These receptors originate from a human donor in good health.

The CDR3 DNA reads as TGCAGCGTGAGGACAGGGGGACATACTGAAGCTTTCTTT. Its protein product is CSVRTGGHTEAFF. The V call is TRBV29-1, the J call TRBJ1-1, with TRBD1 matching over 10 bases. Trimming cost V 6 bases and J 5 bases; bases outside gene matches: 6. The CDR3 covers 13 residues. Germline CDR1 and CDR2: SQVTM and ANQGSEA.

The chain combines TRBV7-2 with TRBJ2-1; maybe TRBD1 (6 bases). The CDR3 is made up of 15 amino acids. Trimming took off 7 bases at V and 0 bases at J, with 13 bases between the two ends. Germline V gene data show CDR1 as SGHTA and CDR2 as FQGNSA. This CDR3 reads CASTPRGFSYNEQFF. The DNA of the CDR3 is TGTGCCAGCACCCCAAGGGGGTTCTCCTACAATGAGCAGTTCTTC. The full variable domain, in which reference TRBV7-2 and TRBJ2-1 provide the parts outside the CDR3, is GAGVSQSPSNKVTEKGKDVELRCDPISGHTALYWYRQSLGQGLEFLIYFQGNSAPDKSGLPSDRFSAERTGGSVSTLTIQRTQQEDSAVYLCASTPRGFSYNEQFFGPGTRLTVL.